The next 17 T cell receptor beta chains were all read from a single sample in a study of glioma-infiltrating T cells. The iRepertoire nested amplicon-rescue multiplex PCR amplified TCR alpha and beta CDR3s from RNA. TCRdb re-called the multiplex PCR reads with MiXCR, one entry per CDR3 protein. The data contain 100,000 to 150,000 distinct CDR3 sequences, about 22% of them singletons. Source material: glioma tissue, nonneoplastic brain tissue, or PBMCs (not recorded which). These receptors all come from a human donor with low-grade glioma or glioblastoma, undergoing nonglioma brain surgery, or in good health (not recorded which).

This clonotype has more than one count but fewer than ten. This rearrangement joins TRBV2 to TRBJ1-1; no clear D gene. The germline V gene has CDR1 SNHLY and CDR2 FYNNEI. V lost 4 bases to trimming and J lost 3 bases, with 6 bases between them. This CDR3 is built from 12 residues. This chain's CDR3 is CASSAGYTEAFF. The CDR3, as DNA: TGTGCCAGCAGTGCGGGCTACACTGAAGCTTTCTTT. The full variable domain, with the rest looked up from reference TRBV2 and TRBJ1-1, is EPEVTQTPSHQVTQMGQEVILRCVPISNHLYFYWYRQILGQKVEFLVSFYNNEISEKSEIFDDQFSVERPDGSNFTLKIRSTKLEDSAMYFCASSAGYTEAFFGQGTRLTVV.

In this sample, this clonotype turned up many times. The rearrangement links TRBV6-6 to TRBJ2-7, with 7 positions matching TRBD1. The CDR3 spans 17 residues. Germline values: CDR1 MNHNY, CDR2 SVGAGI (reference sequence). V lost 2 bases and J lost 3; bases outside the gene matches: 13. CDR3 DNA: TGTGCCAGCAGTTACGAGGAGGAGGAGACAGGGTACTACGAGCAGTACGTC. Residues: CASSYEEEETGYYEQYV.

Points on this clonotype: A much larger clone differs from this one at a single base, so this may be a read error. This chain joins TRBV24-1 and TRBJ1-1; 10 nucleotides align to TRBD1. With 6 bases clipped from V and 10 bases from J, the junction kept 13 bases outside the gene matches. The CDR3 extends over 15 amino acids. CDR1 is KGHDR and CDR2 is SFDVKD in the germline V gene. The CDR3 DNA reads TGTGCCACCAGTTATTGGGGGACAGGGGCGGATGGAGCTTTCTTT. It codes for CATSYWGTGADGAFF.

This clonotype showed up many times. The CDR3 loop is CASSYNEGANTEAFF. The DNA for the CDR3 is TGTGCCAGCAGTTACAATGAGGGGGCGAACACTGAAGCTTTCTTT. This chain connects TRBV6-6 to TRBJ1-1; 7 bases are shared with TRBD1. The CDR3 totals 15 residues. The V gene end was trimmed by 2 bases and the J gene end by 1 base; junction bases not matched to a gene: 4. Germline-derived CDR1 and CDR2 are MNHNY and SVGAGI (reference sequence).

This clonotype was observed at least ten times. V and J are TRBV20-1 and TRBJ2-1; possibly TRBD1 or TRBD2 for D (6 bases each). Germline values: CDR1 DFQATT, CDR2 SNEGSKA (reference sequence). Trimming stripped 5 bases from V and 5 bases from J, with 16 bases between. The CDR3 is 14 residues long. CDR3 residues: CSARHGGLDNEQFF. The CDR3 DNA is TGCAGTGCTCGCCATGGGGGGCTGGACAATGAGCAGTTCTTC.

The J gene is TRBJ1-1, the V gene TRBV5-1; 7 positions match TRBD1. The CDR3 is made up of 15 amino acids. Germline-derived CDR1 and CDR2 are SGHRS and YFSETQ. The trim removed 5 bases at V and 0 bases at J, leaving 7 bases unmatched. The CDR3 DNA is TGCGCCAGCAGGAGGACCGGGACAGTGAACACTGAAGCTTTCTTT. This encodes CASRRTGTVNTEAFF.

This clonotype has only a few counts. In this CDR3 the conserved last residue, phenylalanine or tryptophan, is missing, so a read error is likely. This chain links TRBV27 with TRBJ2-1, with a possible D match to TRBD1 (6 bases). The CDR3 contains 15 residues. Germline values: CDR1 MNHEY, CDR2 SMNVEV (reference sequence). Trimming left V 6 bases short and J 7 bases short, with 19 bases between. CDR3 coding DNA: TGTGCCAGCAGGCTCGCCAGGGGTCAGGTAAATGAGCAGTTCCTC. Translation gives CASRLARGQVNEQFL.

This clonotype has more than one count but fewer than ten. V usage is TRBV27 and J usage is TRBJ2-3, with TRBD2 matching 7 bases. The CDR3 is made up of 19 amino acids. CDR1 and CDR2 from the germline V gene are MNHEY and SMNVEV (reference sequence). V shed 0 bases, J shed 0 bases, and the junction held 12 bases outside the gene matches. The CDR3 sequence is CASSLSPPGRVLSTDTQYF. In nucleotides, the CDR3 is TGTGCCAGCAGTTTATCCCCCCCGGGGAGGGTTCTGAGCACAGATACGCAGTATTTT.

The chain uses TRBV19 and TRBJ1-5; TRBD1 is a possible D gene (6 bases). CDR3 size: 17 residues. V lost 0 bases and J 1 base, leaving 13 bases between the germline ends. From germline, CDR1 is LNHDA and CDR2 SQIVND (reference sequence). CDR3 loop: CASSIDGVDRSNQPQHF. CDR3 DNA: TGTGCCAGTAGTATAGATGGGGTGGACAGAAGCAATCAGCCCCAGCATTTT.

This chain links TRBV2 with TRBJ2-2, with 7 bases matching TRBD1. V lost 8 bases, J lost 0 bases, and 3 bases stayed unmatched. Germline CDR1 is SNHLY and CDR2 is FYNNEI. There are 14 residues in the CDR3. In DNA form, the CDR3 reads TGTGCCAGCGCCGGGACAGCGAACACCGGGGAGCTGTTTTTT. Translation gives CASAGTANTGELFF.

The genes are TRBV5-1 and TRBJ1-1; no clear D. V lost 5 bases and J lost 1, with 9 bases in between. The CDR3 totals 13 residues. The germline V gene encodes CDR1 SGHRS and CDR2 YFSETQ. DNA for the CDR3: TGCGCCAGCAGGACCCTCCCGAACACTGAAGCTTTCTTT. It is translated as CASRTLPNTEAFF. The whole variable domain, remainder taken from reference TRBV5-1 and TRBJ1-1, is KAGVTQTPRYLIKTRGQQVTLSCSPISGHRSVSWYQQTPGQGLQFLFEYFSETQRNKGNFPGRFSGRQFSNSRSEMNVSTLELGDSALYLCASRTLPNTEAFFGQGTRLTVV.

This clonotype has more than one count but fewer than ten. Its ends do not fully match the called genes, so a read error is possible. V is TRBV6-6 and J is TRBJ2-1; 8 positions agree with TRBD1. The CDR3 spans 15 residues. CDR1 MNHNY and CDR2 SVGAGI come from the germline V gene (reference sequence). The CDR3 here is CAGSYEGAGGSEQFF. The CDR3 region has the DNA TGTGCCGGCAGTTACGAAGGGGCAGGGGGCAGTGAGCAGTTCTTC.

The rearrangement uses TRBV6-1 and TRBJ1-1; 8 nucleotides match TRBD1. The CDR3 covers 16 residues. The germline CDR1 and CDR2 sequences are MNHNS and SASEGT. Trimming removed 7 bases from V and 1 base from J; junction bases left unmatched: 11. The CDR3 reads CASIEIDRGRNTEAFF. In DNA form, the CDR3 reads TGTGCCAGCATTGAGATAGACAGGGGTCGGAACACTGAAGCTTTCTTT.

This clonotype has more than one count but fewer than ten. The chain carries TRBV10-3 and TRBJ2-1; D is uncertain. This CDR3 spans 13 amino acids. CDR1 is ENHRY and CDR2 is SYGVKD in the germline V gene. With 3 bases removed from V and 2 bases from J, the gap between germline ends came to 5 bases. CDR3 amino acids: CAISDGTYNEQFF. The CDR3 DNA is TGTGCCATCAGTGATGGGACCTACAATGAGCAGTTCTTC.

This clonotype has just a few counts. The chain carries TRBV6-1 and TRBJ1-1; a weak D match, TRBD1 (5 bases). Germline V gene lookup returns CDR1 MNHNS and CDR2 SASEGT. The CDR3 spans 13 residues. V lost 7 bases, J lost 4 bases, and 13 bases lay in between. CDR3 residues: CASTQGTGTEAFF. The CDR3 DNA reads as TGTGCCAGCACCCAAGGGACTGGCACTGAAGCTTTCTTT.

The chain uses TRBV25-1 and TRBJ2-7, with D possibly matching TRBD2 (5 bases). CDR1 is MGHDK and CDR2 is SYGVNS in the germline V gene. V lost 6 bases to trimming and J lost 3 bases, with 21 bases between them. This CDR3 has 16 amino acids. DNA of the CDR3: TGTGCCAGCAGGTATTCCGAGACTACCTGCCTCTACGAGCAGTACGTC. As protein: CASRYSETTCLYEQYV.

This rearrangement joins TRBV6-1 to TRBJ2-2, with D uncertain. Germline V lookup: CDR1 MNHNS, CDR2 SASEGT. Deletions cut 2 bases from V and 4 bases from J, with 14 bases between. CDR3 length equals 16 residues. The CDR3 DNA sequence: TGTGCCAGCAGTGAAAGGTTACGTGATAGCACCGGGGAGCTGTTTTTT. Amino acids: CASSERLRDSTGELFF.